A single sample is the source of the 20 T cell receptor beta chains below, sequenced in a study of identical twins. MiXCR, applied by TCRdb to the 5' RACE reads, yields one record per CDR3 protein. The table lists around 550,000 distinct CDR3 sequences, roughly 15% of them singletons, with less than 0.5% in the top ten. The same data also went into a second study, on yellow fever vaccine responses in identical twins.

Sequenced: CD4+ T cells sorted from blood. The receptor source for this set is a young woman in good health.

The sample holds a few counts of this clonotype. The chain employs TRBV15 and TRBJ2-1, with 8 bases matching TRBD2. J was trimmed by 1 base and V by 0 bases; bases with no gene match: 8. Germline V CDR1 and CDR2: LNHNV, YYDKDF (reference sequence). This CDR3 spans 18 amino acids. The CDR3 sequence is CATSRDPASGFSYNEQFF. As DNA, the CDR3 is TGTGCCACCAGCAGAGATCCCGCTAGCGGGTTTTCCTACAATGAGCAGTTCTTC.

This clonotype was seen ten or more times. V usage is TRBV10-3 and J usage is TRBJ2-7, with D possibly being TRBD1 (6 bases). CDR3 length: 14 amino acids. CDR1 is ENHRY, CDR2 SYGVKD, per germline. Trimming removed 2 bases at V and 7 bases at J, with 15 bases between. CDR3 sequence: CAISEGQGRREQYV. DNA of the CDR3: TGTGCCATCAGTGAGGGGCAGGGGAGAAGGGAGCAGTACGTC.

The chain combines TRBV29-1 with TRBJ2-5; D gene uncertain. Germline V gives CDR1 SQVTM, CDR2 ANQGSEA. This CDR3 region has 12 residues. V was shortened by 4 bases and J by 1 base, with 7 bases between the two germline ends. CDR3 in DNA: TGCAGCGTTGTCCCCACCCAAGAGACCCAGTACTTC. Translating it yields CSVVPTQETQYF. Filled out from reference TRBV29-1 and TRBJ2-5, the complete variable domain reads SAVISQKPSRDICQRGTSLTIQCQVDSQVTMMFWYRQQPGQSLTLIATANQGSEATYESGFVIDKFPISRPNLTFSTLTVSNMSPEDSSIYLCSVVPTQETQYFGPGTRLLVL.

This clonotype has more than one count but fewer than ten. The V and J genes are TRBV29-1 and TRBJ1-3; no clear D gene. This CDR3 spans 12 amino acids. Germline V gives CDR1 SQVTM, CDR2 ANQGSEA. V lost 3 bases to trimming and J lost 3 bases, with 6 bases between them. The CDR3 sequence is CSVEALGNTIYF. The CDR3 nucleotides read TGCAGCGTTGAGGCCCTTGGAAACACCATATATTTT.

This clonotype was detected a few times. J is TRBJ1-4 and V is TRBV20-1; possibly TRBD1 for D (5 bases). Germline V gene lookup returns CDR1 DFQATT and CDR2 SNEGSKA (reference sequence). The V and J ends lost 1 base and 1 base respectively, with 10 bases between them. This CDR3 contains 15 residues. Here the CDR3 reads CSARGNGQTNEKLFF. The CDR3 bases are TGCAGTGCTAGAGGGAACGGACAAACTAATGAAAAACTGTTTTTT.

The chain links TRBV10-3 to TRBJ2-7; possibly TRBD2 for D (5 bases). The CDR3 covers 15 residues. V was trimmed by 6 bases and J by 3 bases, leaving 18 bases between them. Per the germline V gene, CDR1 is ENHRY and CDR2 is SYGVKD. The CDR3 DNA is TGTGCCATCAGCGAAGTTACTAGTCCCAACTACGAGCAGTACTTC. Encoded protein: CAISEVTSPNYEQYF.

The table lists this clonotype with a count of one. CDR3 in DNA: TGTGCCAGCAGCTTAGGACTAGCGTTCAACCAAGAGACCCAGTACTTC. It codes for CASSLGLAFNQETQYF. V gene TRBV7-7 combines with J gene TRBJ2-5, with 8 nucleotides matching TRBD2. V trimming: 1 base; J trimming: 0 bases; junction bases outside the gene matches: 4. CDR3 length equals 16 residues. The germline V gene encodes CDR1 SSHAT and CDR2 FNYEAQ (reference sequence).

This clonotype has ten or more counts. The rearrangement uses TRBV7-8 and TRBJ2-1; D assignment may be TRBD1 or TRBD2 (5 bases each). V was pared by 2 bases and J by 0 bases, with 14 bases between. Per germline, CDR1 SGHVS and CDR2 FQNEAQ. This CDR3 has 17 amino acids. The CDR3 DNA sequence: TGTGCCAGCAGCTTATTCGGGGCGCTTCCCTCCTACAATGAGCAGTTCTTC. Its protein is CASSLFGALPSYNEQFF.

The chain links TRBV5-1 to TRBJ2-7; D perhaps matches TRBD2 (6 bases). Germline CDR1 and CDR2: SGHRS and YFSETQ. The CDR3 runs to 14 residues. Trimming stripped 4 bases from V and 2 bases from J, with 13 bases between. The chain's CDR3 is CASSGGVLTYEQYF. CDR3 in DNA: TGCGCCAGCAGCGGAGGGGTTCTGACCTACGAGCAGTACTTC.

This clonotype was picked up a small number of times. J is TRBJ2-3 and V is TRBV12-3 or TRBV12-4; D is undetermined. This CDR3 has 14 amino acids. The V and J ends lost 2 bases and 4 bases respectively, with 10 bases between them. The CDR3 DNA reads TGTGCCAGCAGTTTAATGGGTGCCGCAGATACGCAGTATTTT. Translation gives CASSLMGAADTQYF.

This chain connects TRBV12-3 or TRBV12-4 to TRBJ1-2; D is unresolved. Deletions cut 3 bases from V and 7 bases from J, with 12 bases between. The CDR3 contains 13 residues. CDR3 in amino acids: CASSFVGLGGYTF. Written as DNA, the CDR3 is TGTGCCAGCAGTTTTGTGGGCCTGGGTGGCTACACCTTC.

The rearrangement uses TRBV11-2 and TRBJ1-2; tentative D call: TRBD1 (6 bases). This CDR3 has 16 amino acids. Germline values: CDR1 SGHAT, CDR2 FQNNGV. Trimming removed 0 bases from V and 4 bases from J, with 15 bases in between. The CDR3 loop reads CASSLDREGVRYGYTF. The DNA for the CDR3 is TGTGCCAGCAGCTTAGATCGCGAGGGGGTACGCTATGGCTACACCTTC. Full variable domain (missing parts from reference TRBV11-2 and TRBJ1-2): EAGVAQSPRYKIIEKRQSVAFWCNPISGHATLYWYQQILGQGPKLLIQFQNNGVVDDSQLPKDRFSAERLKGVDSTLKIQPAKLEDSAVYLCASSLDREGVRYGYTFGSGTRLTVV.

In this sample, this clonotype turned up many times. This chain's CDR3 is CASSFEAVGLTQYF. The CDR3 nucleotides read TGTGCCAGCAGTTTCGAGGCTGTGGGTTTGACCCAGTACTTC. The chain is built from TRBV12-3 or TRBV12-4 and TRBJ2-5; D gene unclear. V was cut by 3 bases and J by 7 bases, with 15 bases left in between. This CDR3 spans 14 amino acids.

The chain couples TRBV18 to TRBJ2-1, with 11 bases that match TRBD2. Looked up from germline, CDR1 is KGHSH and CDR2 is LQKENI. CDR3 length equals 16 residues. After removal of 1 base from V and 7 bases from J, the junction contained 6 bases not matched to a gene. The CDR3 protein is CASSPLTSGSLNEQFF. The DNA of the CDR3 is TGTGCCAGCTCACCACTAACTAGCGGGAGTTTGAATGAGCAGTTCTTC.

The chain couples TRBV20-1 to TRBJ2-1; 9 nucleotides line up with TRBD2. Germline CDR1 is DFQATT and CDR2 is SNEGSKA (reference sequence). V dropped 3 bases and J dropped 6; count of bases not matched to a gene: 6. The CDR3 sequence is 14 residues long. The CDR3 spells CSASAASGINEQFF. The CDR3 coding sequence is TGCAGTGCTAGTGCGGCTAGCGGGATCAATGAGCAGTTCTTC.

This clonotype occurred a few times. The gene calls are TRBV10-3 and TRBJ1-2, with D uncertain. The CDR3 runs to 15 residues. V dropped 0 bases and J dropped 0 bases, with 8 bases sitting between them. Germline V CDR1 and CDR2: ENHRY, SYGVKD. Here the CDR3 reads CAISESTLPNYGYTF. For the CDR3, the DNA is TGTGCCATCAGTGAGTCGACCCTCCCTAACTATGGCTACACCTTC.

CDR3 amino acids: CASSQDQASYNEQFF. In DNA, the CDR3 is TGTGCCAGCAGCCAAGATCAGGCATCCTACAATGAGCAGTTCTTC. The chain recombines TRBV3-1 with TRBJ2-1, with D uncertain. From germline, CDR1 is LGHDT and CDR2 YNNKEL (reference sequence). CDR3 size: 15 residues. Deletions cut 0 bases from V and 1 base from J, with 7 bases between.

The chain has TRBV28 and TRBJ2-4, with D tentatively TRBD2 (5 bases). Trimming cost V 5 bases and J 8 bases, with 16 bases left between them. The CDR3 runs 14 residues. Germline V lookup: CDR1 MDHEN, CDR2 SYDVKM. This chain's CDR3 is CASSPPPTRYIQYF. The CDR3 bases are TGTGCCAGCAGTCCTCCCCCCACTAGGTACATTCAGTACTTC.

This clonotype came up a few times. The CDR3 DNA reads as TGTGCCAGCAGCTTCGAACTCGCCCGGAATGAGCAGTTCTTC. Protein sequence: CASSFELARNEQFF. The chain links TRBV5-6 to TRBJ2-1; D gene uncertain. This CDR3 has 14 residues. Germline V gene sequence: CDR1 SGHDT, CDR2 YYEEEE. Trimming stripped 2 bases from V and 7 bases from J, with 13 bases between. The full variable domain, completed using reference TRBV5-6 and TRBJ2-1, is DAGVTQSPTHLIKTRGQQVTLRCSPKSGHDTVSWYQQALGQGPQFIFQYYEEEERQRGNFPDRFSGHQFPNYSSELNVNALLLGDSALYLCASSFELARNEQFFGPGTRLTVL.

This clonotype was found a few times. This chain links TRBV28 with TRBJ2-1, with 14 bases identical to TRBD2. The CDR3 runs 15 residues. Germline trimming cut 4 bases from V and 9 bases from J; bases unmatched to any gene: 5. Germline CDR1 reads MDHEN; CDR2 reads SYDVKM. The CDR3 nucleotides read TGTGCCAGCAGTTCCGGGACTAGCGGGGGAGTTGAGCAGTTCTTC. Translating it yields CASSSGTSGGVEQFF.